Listed here are 3 T cell receptor beta chains from one sample, sequenced in a study of low-dose radiotherapy and immunotherapy resistance in tumors. cDNA synthesis used a TRAV/TRBV-specific primer set for both chains. A roughly 22-cycle PCR with a constant-region primer and V-primer adapter amplified TCRs. TCRdb ran MiXCR on the reads and lists one entry per CDR3 protein. The sample has about 20,000 distinct CDR3 sequences, about 74% seen once. These receptors all stem from a human donor with advanced metastatic prostate, ovarian, gallbladder or colorectal cancer (not recorded which). This table probably holds off-target reads from a library built for another chain.

V is TRBV2 and J is TRBJ2-3, with 12 bases identical to TRBD2. Germline-derived CDR1 and CDR2 are SNHLY and FYNNEI. The CDR3 extends over 14 amino acids. The J segment lost 4 bases and the V segment lost 6 bases, leaving 2 bases of the junction unmatched. The CDR3: CASSRLAGADTQYF. Written as DNA, the CDR3 is TGTGCCAGCAGCAGACTAGCGGGAGCAGATACGCAGTATTTT.

Only one count was recorded for this clonotype. The V gene is TRBV5-1, the J gene TRBJ2-7, with 9 bases matching TRBD2. There are 15 residues in the CDR3. V trimming: 4 bases; J trimming: 5 bases; junction bases outside the gene matches: 10. In germline, CDR1 is SGHRS, CDR2 YFSETQ. In DNA form, the CDR3 reads TGCGCCAGCAGCCTTACCATAGCGGGAGTCGACGAGCAGTACTTC. Protein sequence: CASSLTIAGVDEQYF.

The chain combines TRBV3-1 with TRBJ2-5; no clear D gene. Germline assignment: CDR1 LGHDT and CDR2 YNNKEL (reference sequence). Trimming took off 1 base at V and 4 bases at J, with 4 bases between the two ends. This CDR3 is 12 amino acids long. The chain's CDR3 is CASSQAGETQYF. CDR3 in DNA: TGTGCCAGCAGCCAAGCGGGAGAGACCCAGTACTTC.